The entry that follows covers one T cell receptor (beta chain) sequence. The sample is drawn from a study of OX40 agonist ivuxolimab in advanced cancers. At the level of the study: Ivuxolimab, an antibody acting as an agonist of OX40 (CD134), was used to treat patients. Previous treatment with anti-PD-1, anti-PD-L1 or anti-CTLA-4 therapy was allowed; roughly 40% had received some.

Germline-derived CDR1 and CDR2 are KGHSH and LQKENI. This CDR3 has 13 amino acids. V was shortened by 6 bases and J by 7 bases, with 13 bases between the two germline ends. Some clones are missing from TCRdb's copy, which holds only in-frame ones; the method was immunoSEQ multiplex PCR. The sample includes about 70,000 clones, 70% to 90% seen only once; the top ten take 1.1%. The clonotype originates from an adult with an advanced solid tumor such as melanoma, head and neck, liver or kidney cancer. The material sequenced was CD4+ or CD8+ T cells sorted from blood, taken in a trial of the OX40 agonist ivuxolimab. V and J are TRBV18 and TRBJ2-1; no clear D. The CDR3 bases are TGTGCCAGCTCCCCGGAACTACTTAATGAGCAGTTCTTC. Its protein product is CASSPELLNEQFF.